This TCR beta chain was identified during a study of cytomegalovirus exposure and HLA in healthy donors. The PCR employed 60 Vbeta primers together with 13 Jbeta primers. TCRdb's copy holds only in-frame clones and misses some; the assay was immunoSEQ multiplex PCR. Here the sample spans some 120,000 clones, about four fifths being singletons. The sequenced sample consisted of PBMCs. This clonotype originated in a man in his late teens or twenties in good health and CMV-seronegative.

The CDR3 protein is CASSVPGGNQPQHF. DNA of the CDR3: TGTGCCAGTAGTGTCCCAGGGGGTAATCAGCCCCAGCATTTT. The gene calls are TRBV19 and TRBJ1-5, with TRBD1 identical over 7 bases. V was pared by 5 bases and J by 4 bases, with 5 bases of the junction left unmatched. Germline CDR1 reads LNHDA; CDR2 reads SQIVND (reference sequence). This CDR3 region has 14 residues. The whole variable domain, remainder taken from reference TRBV19 and TRBJ1-5, is DGGITQSPKYLFRKEGQNVTLSCEQNLNHDAMYWYRQDPGQGLRLIYYSQIVNDFQKGDIAEGYSVSREKKESFPLTVTSAQKNPTAFYLCASSVPGGNQPQHFGDGTRLSIL.